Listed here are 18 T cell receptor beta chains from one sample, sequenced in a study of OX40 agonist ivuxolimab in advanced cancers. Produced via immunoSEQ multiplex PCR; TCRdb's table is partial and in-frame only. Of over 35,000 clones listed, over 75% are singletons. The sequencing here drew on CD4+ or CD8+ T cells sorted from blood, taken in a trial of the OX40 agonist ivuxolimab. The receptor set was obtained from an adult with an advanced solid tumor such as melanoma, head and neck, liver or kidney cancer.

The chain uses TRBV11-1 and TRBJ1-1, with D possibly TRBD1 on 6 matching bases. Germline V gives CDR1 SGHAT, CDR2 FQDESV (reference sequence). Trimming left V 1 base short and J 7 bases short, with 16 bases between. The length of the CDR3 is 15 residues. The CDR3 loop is CASSLGGDTHFEAFF. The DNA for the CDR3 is TGTGCCAGCAGCTTAGGCGGGGACACCCATTTTGAAGCTTTCTTT. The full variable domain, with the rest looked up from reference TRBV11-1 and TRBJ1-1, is EAEVAQSPRYKITEKSQAVAFWCDPISGHATLYWYRQILGQGPELLVQFQDESVVDDSQLPKDRFSAERLKGVDSTLKIQPAELGDSAMYLCASSLGGDTHFEAFFGQGTRLTVV.

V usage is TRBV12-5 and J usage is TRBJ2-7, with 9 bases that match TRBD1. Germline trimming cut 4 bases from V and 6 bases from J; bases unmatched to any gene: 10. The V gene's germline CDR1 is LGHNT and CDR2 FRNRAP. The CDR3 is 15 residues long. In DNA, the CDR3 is TGTGCTAGTGGTTCCCCCGGGACAGGGTCTCGCGAGCAGTACTTC. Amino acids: CASGSPGTGSREQYF.

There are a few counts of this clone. The CDR3 here is CASSIVPNTGELFF. CDR3 in DNA: TGTGCCAGTAGTATAGTCCCGAACACCGGGGAGCTGTTTTTT. The chain recombines TRBV19 with TRBJ2-2, with unresolved D. Per the germline V gene, CDR1 is LNHDA and CDR2 is SQIVND (reference sequence). Trimming pared 1 base from V and 0 bases from J, leaving 3 bases between. This CDR3 is 14 amino acids long.

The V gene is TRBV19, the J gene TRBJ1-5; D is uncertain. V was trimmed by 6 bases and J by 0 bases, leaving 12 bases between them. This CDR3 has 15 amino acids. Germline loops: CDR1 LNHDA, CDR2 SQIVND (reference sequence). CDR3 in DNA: TGTGCCAGTAGGACTCAGGATACTAGCAATCAGCCCCAGCATTTT. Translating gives CASRTQDTSNQPQHF.

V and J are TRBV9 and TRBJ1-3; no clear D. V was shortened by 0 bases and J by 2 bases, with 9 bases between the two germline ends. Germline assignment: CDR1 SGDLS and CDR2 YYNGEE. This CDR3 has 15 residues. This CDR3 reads CASSVEAETGNTIYF. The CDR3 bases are TGTGCCAGCAGCGTAGAAGCAGAGACTGGAAACACCATATATTTT.

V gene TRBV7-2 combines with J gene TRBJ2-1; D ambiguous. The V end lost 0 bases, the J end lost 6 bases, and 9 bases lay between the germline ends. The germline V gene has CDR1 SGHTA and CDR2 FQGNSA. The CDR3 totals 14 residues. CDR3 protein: CASSLAPGGNEQFF. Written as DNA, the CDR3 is TGTGCCAGCAGCTTAGCGCCGGGTGGCAATGAGCAGTTCTTC. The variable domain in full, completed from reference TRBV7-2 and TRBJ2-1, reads GAGVSQSPSNKVTEKGKDVELRCDPISGHTALYWYRQSLGQGLEFLIYFQGNSAPDKSGLPSDRFSAERTGGSVSTLTIQRTQQEDSAVYLCASSLAPGGNEQFFGPGTRLTVL.

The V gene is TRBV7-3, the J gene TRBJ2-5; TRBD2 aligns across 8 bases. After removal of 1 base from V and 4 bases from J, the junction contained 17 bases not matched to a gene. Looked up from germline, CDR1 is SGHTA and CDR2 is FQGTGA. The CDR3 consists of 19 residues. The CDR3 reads CASSLMSRGGRPKIETQYF. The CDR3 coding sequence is TGTGCCAGCAGCTTAATGTCTCGGGGCGGGAGGCCGAAAATAGAGACCCAGTACTTC. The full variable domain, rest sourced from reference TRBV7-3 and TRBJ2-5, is GAGVSQTPSNKVTEKGKYVELRCDPISGHTALYWYRQSLGQGPEFLIYFQGTGAADDSGLPNDRFFAVRPEGSVSTLKIQRTERGDSAVYLCASSLMSRGGRPKIETQYFGPGTRLLVL.

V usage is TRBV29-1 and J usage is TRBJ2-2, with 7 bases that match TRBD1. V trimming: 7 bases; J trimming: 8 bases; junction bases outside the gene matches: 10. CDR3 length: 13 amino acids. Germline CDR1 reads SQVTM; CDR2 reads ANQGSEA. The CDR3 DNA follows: TGCAGCGGACGGGACAGTCGTGGAGGGGAGCTGTTTTTT. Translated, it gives CSGRDSRGGELFF.

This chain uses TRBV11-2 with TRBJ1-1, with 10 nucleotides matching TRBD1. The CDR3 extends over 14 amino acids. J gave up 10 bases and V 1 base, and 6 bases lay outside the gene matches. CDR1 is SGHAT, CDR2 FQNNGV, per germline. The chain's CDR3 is CASSLARDRGPAFF. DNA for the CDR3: TGTGCCAGCAGCTTAGCCCGTGACAGGGGGCCAGCTTTCTTT. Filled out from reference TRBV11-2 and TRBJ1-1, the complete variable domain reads EAGVAQSPRYKIIEKRQSVAFWCNPISGHATLYWYQQILGQGPKLLIQFQNNGVVDDSQLPKDRFSAERLKGVDSTLKIQPAKLEDSAVYLCASSLARDRGPAFFGQGTRLTVV.

The CDR3 sequence is CAWSGSDGLTRREQYF. CDR3 in DNA: TGTGCCTGGAGTGGGTCTGATGGACTCACGAGGCGCGAGCAGTACTTC. The genes are TRBV30 and TRBJ2-7; a weak D match, TRBD2 (5 bases). Between the trimmed V and J ends, which lost 1 base and 6 bases, there was a span of 22 bases. The germline gives CDR1 GTSNPN, CDR2 SVGIG (reference sequence). The CDR3 spans 16 residues. Full variable domain (rest looked up from reference TRBV30 and TRBJ2-7): SQTIHQWPATLVQPVGSPLSLECTVEGTSNPNLYWYRQAAGRGLQLLFYSVGIGQISSEVPQNLSASRPQDRQFILSSKKLLLSDSGFYLCAWSGSDGLTRREQYFGPGTRLTVT.

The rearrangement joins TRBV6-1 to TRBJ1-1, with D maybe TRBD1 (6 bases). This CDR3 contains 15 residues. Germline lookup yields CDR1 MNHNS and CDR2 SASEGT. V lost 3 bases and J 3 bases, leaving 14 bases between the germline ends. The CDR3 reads CASSDLGQRYTEAFF. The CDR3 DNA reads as TGTGCCAGCAGTGACCTAGGACAGCGCTACACTGAAGCTTTCTTT.

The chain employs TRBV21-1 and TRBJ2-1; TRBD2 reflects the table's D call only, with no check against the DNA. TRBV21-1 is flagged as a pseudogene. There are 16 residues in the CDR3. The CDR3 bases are TGTGCCAGCAGCTTCAAGAAGCGCCCGAAATACAATGAGCAGTTCTTC. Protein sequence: CASSFKKRPKYNEQFF.

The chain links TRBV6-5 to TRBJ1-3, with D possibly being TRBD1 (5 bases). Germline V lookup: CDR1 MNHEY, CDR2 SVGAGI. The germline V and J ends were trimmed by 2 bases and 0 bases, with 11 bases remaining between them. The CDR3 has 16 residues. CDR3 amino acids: CASSYGDLSSGNTIYF. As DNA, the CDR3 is TGTGCCAGCAGTTACGGGGACCTCAGCTCTGGAAACACCATATATTTT.

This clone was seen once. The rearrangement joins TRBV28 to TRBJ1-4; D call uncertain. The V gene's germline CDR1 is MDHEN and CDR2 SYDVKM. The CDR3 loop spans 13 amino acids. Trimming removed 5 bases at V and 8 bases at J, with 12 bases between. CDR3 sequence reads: CASSPDTREKLFF. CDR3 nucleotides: TGTGCCAGCAGTCCCGACACAAGGGAAAAACTGTTTTTT.

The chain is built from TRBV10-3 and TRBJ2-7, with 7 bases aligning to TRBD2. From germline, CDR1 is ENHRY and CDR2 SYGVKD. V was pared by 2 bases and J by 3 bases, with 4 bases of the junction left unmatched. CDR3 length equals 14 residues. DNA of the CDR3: TGTGCCATCAGTGAGGCCGGGACTAACTACGAGCAGTACTTC. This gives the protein CAISEAGTNYEQYF.

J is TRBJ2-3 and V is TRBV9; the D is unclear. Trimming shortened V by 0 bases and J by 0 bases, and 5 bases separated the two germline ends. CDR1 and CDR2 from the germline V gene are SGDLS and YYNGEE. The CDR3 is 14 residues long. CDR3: CASSVAVSTDTQYF. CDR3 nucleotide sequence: TGTGCCAGCAGCGTAGCCGTGAGCACAGATACGCAGTATTTT.

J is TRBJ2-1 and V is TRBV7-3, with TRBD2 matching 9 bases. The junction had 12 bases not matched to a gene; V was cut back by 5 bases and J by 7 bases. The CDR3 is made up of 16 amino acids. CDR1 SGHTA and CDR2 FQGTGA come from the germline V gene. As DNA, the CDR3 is TGTGCCAGCAGCCCCCGTGCGATAGCGGGAGTAAATGAGCAGTTCTTC. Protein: CASSPRAIAGVNEQFF.

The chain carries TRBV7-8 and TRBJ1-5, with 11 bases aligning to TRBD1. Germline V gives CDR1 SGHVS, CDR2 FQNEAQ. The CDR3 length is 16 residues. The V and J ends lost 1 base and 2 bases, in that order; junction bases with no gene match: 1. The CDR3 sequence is CASSLGTGGGNQPQHF. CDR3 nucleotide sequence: TGTGCCAGCAGCTTAGGGACAGGGGGCGGCAATCAGCCCCAGCATTTT.